This TCR beta chain derives from a study of CD8 T cells in ankylosing spondylitis (dated by TCRdb to the late 2010s). As for the study more broadly: The study set out to find disease-linked TCR variants by profiling T cell receptor beta repertoires in ankylosing spondylitis patients and healthy donors. Peripheral blood was sampled, and synovial fluid was additionally collected from ankylosing spondylitis patients. The full study cohort comprised 25 or so ankylosing spondylitis patients and 110 or so healthy donors. What the study reported, not specific to this receptor: Blood from ankylosing spondylitis patients appeared to be characterized by a TCR beta motif made up of about 8 highly homologous amino acid variants. The disease-linked clones were reported to be significantly enriched in matched synovial fluid samples from ankylosing spondylitis patients. In peripheral blood, the disease-linked clones were found at relatively low frequencies and had a CD8+ phenotype. Some of the motif variants had been reported before in the synovial fluid and blood of reactive arthritis patients, a finding that suggests common disease-initiation mechanisms.

V gives up 3 bases and J gives up 7 bases, and the segment between their germline ends measures 12 bases. Per the germline V gene, KGHSH is the CDR1 and LQKENI is the CDR2. From the cysteine up to the phenylalanine, the CDR3 has a length of 13 residues. Of the read, only the CDR3 DNA is kept; its 39 bases are in frame from base 1. Synovial fluid samples were paired with blood samples taken from the same ankylosing spondylitis patients. As to this clonotype: The specificity of this receptor is unknown. Per-base qualities were not stored, and no clone one base away is much larger.

Sequenced using an Illumina HiSeq 2500. Quantitative 5'-RACE with molecular barcodes was used to prepare TCR beta libraries. Under the source paper's analysis protocol: A new computational method based on a probabilistic model of VDJ rearrangement was used to identify disease-linked TCR variants. Starting from the raw public reads, TCRdb applied fastp trimming at Q25, assembled clones with MiXCR and retained in-frame beta chains. Every entry covers one CDR3 protein and lists the most common genes and DNA from its rows. These V and J calls derive from TCRdb rather than the authors' analysis. Recorded for this sample are around 120,000 distinct CDR3 sequences; approximately 25% of them occurred a single time. The ten largest clones capture about 12% of the sample.

Sample: synovial fluid, either unsorted or a sorted T cell fraction (not recorded which). This sequence uses TRBV18 and TRBJ1-1; the D region possibly corresponds to TRBD1 (5 bases align). This clonotype was sampled from a male donor with ankylosing spondylitis. The CDR3 in this case is CASSPQGIGEAFF. The nucleotide sequence reads TGTGCCAGCTCACCGCAGGGTATCGGTGAAGCTTTCTTT.